The rows below give T cell receptor beta chains drawn from one sample of a study of shared clonotypes between healthy human individuals. The table came from immunoSEQ multiplex PCR; TCRdb's copy has only in-frame clones and leaves some out. The table has roughly 1,500,000 clones, approximately 98% seen once; the top ten hold roughly 0.4%. Sequencing input: naive CD4+ T cells sorted from blood. Receptors originate from a man in his thirties or forties in good health. The CDR3 runs from the conserved cysteine through the conserved F or W. The D gene is left open where the match is weak. Expanded clones get a size class; other rows say once, few or many, or leave the size out.

v_call	d_call	j_call	clone_size	cdr3_aa	cdr3_nt
TRBV6-1	-	TRBJ2-7	-	CASRVDRSVHEQYF	TGTGCCAGCAGAGTAGACAGGAGCGTTCACGAGCAGTACTTC
TRBV28	-	TRBJ1-2	-	CASSFYEGVPNYGYTF	TGTGCCAGCAGTTTCTACGAAGGGGTCCCTAACTATGGCTACACCTTC
TRBV5-5	-	TRBJ2-6	-	CASSLTTAYSGANVLTF	TGTGCCAGCAGCTTAACCACAGCGTACTCTGGGGCCAACGTCCTGACTTTC
TRBV5-1	TRBD1	TRBJ2-5	-	CASSLLTGSLGETQYF	TGCGCCAGCAGCTTGTTGACAGGGAGCCTTGGGGAGACCCAGTACTTC
TRBV27	-	TRBJ2-7	-	CASSRIQGSYEQYF	TGTGCCAGCAGTAGGATACAGGGCTCCTACGAGCAGTACTTC
TRBV29-1	-	TRBJ2-1	-	CSVDRGNEQFF	TGCAGCGTTGATCGCGGCAATGAGCAGTTCTTC
TRBV28	-	TRBJ1-2	once	CASTLPGALANYGYTF	TGTGCCAGCACACTGCCGGGGGCCCTAGCTAACTATGGCTACACCTTC
TRBV7-6	-	TRBJ2-3	-	CASSLVSWGANTDTQYF	TGTGCCAGCAGCTTAGTTTCTTGGGGGGCTAACACAGATACGCAGTATTTT
TRBV5-1	TRBD1	TRBJ1-6	-	CASSRDRDSPLHF	TGCGCCAGCAGCAGGGACAGGGACTCACCCCTCCACTTT
TRBV7-6	-	TRBJ2-1	-	CASSSRDQAYNEQFF	TGTGCCAGCAGCTCAAGGGACCAGGCCTACAATGAGCAGTTCTTC
TRBV18	TRBD2	TRBJ2-1	-	CASSPGLAGDNEQFF	TGTGCCAGCTCACCAGGGCTAGCGGGAGACAATGAGCAGTTCTTC
TRBV5-1	TRBD2	TRBJ2-1	-	CASSSTGLAEQFF	TGCGCCAGCAGCTCTACGGGACTAGCGGAGCAGTTCTTC
TRBV5-6	-	TRBJ2-1	-	CASSFLGGRGDNEQFF	TGTGCCAGCAGCTTCCTGGGTGGCAGGGGGGACAATGAGCAGTTCTTC
TRBV7-8	TRBD1	TRBJ1-1	once	CASSSLAGGTEAFF	TGTGCCAGCAGCTCACTGGCAGGGGGCACTGAAGCTTTCTTT
TRBV5-4	-	TRBJ1-1	-	CASSRTDELAEAFF	TGTGCCAGCAGCCGGACCGACGAATTGGCTGAAGCTTTCTTT
TRBV7-9	-	TRBJ1-3	-	CASSPGNTIYF	TGTGCCAGCAGCCCGGGAAACACCATATATTTT
TRBV7-6	TRBD2	TRBJ2-1	-	CASSPIAGGSEQFF	TGTGCCAGCAGCCCCATAGCGGGAGGGTCTGAGCAGTTCTTC
TRBV5-1	TRBD2	TRBJ2-7	once	CASSLGIAGVYEQYF	TGCGCCAGCAGCTTGGGGATAGCGGGAGTCTACGAGCAGTACTTC
TRBV19	-	TRBJ1-2	-	CASSPTGLNYGYTF	TGTGCCAGTAGCCCAACCGGCCTTAACTATGGCTACACCTTC
TRBV10-3	-	TRBJ1-3	-	CAIRGTSSGNTIYF	TGTGCCATCAGGGGGACAAGCTCTGGAAACACCATATATTTT
TRBV15	TRBD2	TRBJ2-1	-	CATSREGLQTGGPSSDEQFF	TGTGCCACCAGCAGAGAAGGGTTGCAAACGGGAGGGCCGTCTAGCGATGAGCAGTTCTTC
TRBV28	-	TRBJ1-2	-	CASSSGQYGYTF	TGTGCCAGCAGTTCCGGACAGTATGGCTACACCTTC
TRBV5-1	-	TRBJ2-2	-	CASSLVQTAQGNTGELFF	TGCGCCAGCAGCTTGGTCCAAACCGCGCAGGGGAACACCGGGGAGCTGTTTTTT
TRBV7-7	-	TRBJ2-7	-	CASSPLRRPDEQYF	TGTGCTAGCAGCCCACTTCGACGGCCGGACGAGCAGTACTTC
TRBV5-1	TRBD2	TRBJ2-3	-	CASSGTSGRAAGTQYF	TGCGCCAGCAGCGGGACTAGCGGGAGGGCCGCGGGCACGCAGTATTTT
TRBV5-4	TRBD1	TRBJ2-1	-	CASTRPPGQGAGDEQFF	TGTGCCAGCACACGGCCCCCTGGACAGGGGGCAGGTGATGAGCAGTTCTTC
TRBV25-1	TRBD1	TRBJ2-7	-	CASRGQGYEQYF	TGTGCCAGCAGGGGACAGGGCTACGAGCAGTACTTC
TRBV18	-	TRBJ1-1	-	CASSPIQNTEAFF	TGTGCCAGCTCACCAATTCAGAACACTGAAGCTTTCTTT
TRBV5-1	TRBD1	TRBJ2-2	-	CASSYAGGITGELFF	TGCGCCAGCAGCTACGCAGGGGGCATCACCGGGGAGCTGTTTTTT
TRBV11-2	TRBD2	TRBJ2-4	-	CASSHLRGTSGGKNIQYF	TGTGCCAGCAGCCACCTCCGAGGGACTAGCGGGGGCAAGAACATTCAGTACTTC
TRBV18	TRBD1	TRBJ2-2	-	CASSEGTGTTGELFF	TGTGCCAGCTCTGAAGGGACAGGGACCACCGGGGAGCTGTTTTTT
TRBV28	-	TRBJ1-2	-	CASDRPQGIPYGYTF	TGTGCCAGCGACAGACCACAGGGAATCCCCTATGGCTACACCTTC
TRBV30	-	TRBJ1-3	-	CAWSAVLSGNTIYF	TGTGCCTGGAGTGCAGTACTCTCTGGAAACACCATATATTTT
TRBV7-7	TRBD1	TRBJ2-5	-	CASSFRTGVQETQYF	TGTGCCAGCAGCTTTAGGACAGGGGTACAAGAGACCCAGTACTTC
TRBV27	TRBD2	TRBJ2-7	-	CASSHTSGWSSYEQYF	TGTGCCAGCAGTCACACTAGCGGGTGGAGCTCCTACGAGCAGTACTTC
TRBV10-1	-	TRBJ2-1	-	CASSESRGGNEQFF	TGCGCCAGCAGTGAGTCGAGAGGGGGCAATGAGCAGTTCTTC
TRBV9	-	TRBJ1-5	once	CASSPGEGAGQPQHF	TGTGCCAGCAGCCCTGGGGAAGGGGCTGGGCAGCCCCAGCATTTT
TRBV19	-	TRBJ2-1	-	CASSPRTLVDNEQFF	TGTGCCAGTAGTCCCCGGACCCTAGTGGACAATGAGCAGTTCTTC
TRBV6-5	-	TRBJ2-3	-	CASFGADTQYF	TGTGCCAGCTTCGGTGCAGATACGCAGTATTTT
TRBV29-1	TRBD1	TRBJ1-1	-	CSSEVPGGLGTEAFF	TGCAGCTCTGAGGTGCCAGGGGGCCTTGGCACTGAAGCTTTCTTT
TRBV4-1	-	TRBJ2-3	once	CASSQGGTESSTDTQYF	TGCGCCAGCAGCCAAGGAGGGACCGAGTCTAGCACAGATACGCAGTATTTT
TRBV2	-	TRBJ1-5	-	CASSEGVSRGQPQHF	TGTGCCAGCAGTGAAGGCGTCAGTCGGGGTCAGCCCCAGCATTTT
TRBV5-5	TRBD1	TRBJ1-2	-	CASSWGQGVGYTF	TGTGCCAGCAGCTGGGGACAGGGGGTGGGCTACACCTTC
TRBV5-4	-	TRBJ1-5	-	CASSSRPRGYSNQPQHF	TGTGCCAGCAGCTCTAGACCTAGGGGCTATAGCAATCAGCCCCAGCATTTT
TRBV9	-	TRBJ2-1	-	CASSVVGGRGGISSYNEQFF	TGTGCCAGCAGCGTAGTTGGCGGCCGAGGTGGGATTAGCTCCTACAATGAGCAGTTCTTC
TRBV19	-	TRBJ1-4	once	CASNSPGLHNEKLFF	TGTGCCAGTAATTCCCCGGGACTGCATAATGAAAAACTGTTTTTT
TRBV30	-	TRBJ2-1	once	CAWSVRSFVIGEQFF	TGTGCCTGGAGTGTACGGAGTTTTGTAATTGGTGAGCAGTTCTTC
TRBV11-2	TRBD1	TRBJ2-5	-	CASSYRGNQETQYF	TGTGCCAGCAGCTACAGGGGAAATCAAGAGACCCAGTACTTC
TRBV28	TRBD2	TRBJ2-2	once	CASSGQVAGATGELFF	TGTGCCAGCAGTGGGCAAGTAGCGGGGGCCACCGGGGAGCTGTTTTTT
TRBV10-3	-	TRBJ2-6	-	CAISELAGAGANVLTF	TGTGCCATCAGTGAGTTAGCAGGGGCTGGGGCCAACGTCCTGACTTTC
TRBV9	-	TRBJ1-4	-	CASSGHRGTNEKLFF	TGTGCCAGCAGCGGCCACAGAGGAACTAATGAAAAACTGTTTTTT
TRBV11-2	-	TRBJ2-7	-	CASSPPGHLPPGEQYF	TGTGCCAGCAGCCCTCCGGGACACCTCCCCCCGGGCGAGCAGTACTTC
TRBV6-5	-	TRBJ2-7	-	CASSYLRGTYEQYF	TGTGCCAGCAGTTACCTCAGGGGTACCTACGAGCAGTACTTC
TRBV19	-	TRBJ1-5	-	CASRKQGTRNNQPQHF	TGTGCCAGTAGGAAACAGGGTACCCGGAACAATCAGCCCCAGCATTTT
TRBV5-5	-	TRBJ1-2	-	CASSFSDYGYTF	TGTGCCAGCAGCTTTTCGGACTATGGCTACACCTTC
TRBV19	TRBD2	TRBJ2-7	-	CASSIRTSGGYEQYF	TGTGCCAGTAGTATTCGGACTAGCGGGGGCTACGAGCAGTACTTC
TRBV28	-	TRBJ1-1	-	CASSLIGISRTEAFF	TGTGCCAGCAGTTTAATTGGCATAAGTAGGACTGAAGCTTTCTTT